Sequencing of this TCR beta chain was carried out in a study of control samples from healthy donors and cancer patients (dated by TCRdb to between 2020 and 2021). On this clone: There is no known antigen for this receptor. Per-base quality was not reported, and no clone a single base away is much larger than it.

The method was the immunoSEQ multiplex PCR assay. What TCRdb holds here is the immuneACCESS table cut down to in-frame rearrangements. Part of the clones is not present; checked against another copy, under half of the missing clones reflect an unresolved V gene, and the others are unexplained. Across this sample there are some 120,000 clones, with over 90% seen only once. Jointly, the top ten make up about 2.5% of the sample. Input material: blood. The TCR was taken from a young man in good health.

The nucleotide sequence is TGTGCCAGCAGCCCACGGACAGCTTTGAACACTGAAGCTTTCTTT. Translated, this is CASSPRTALNTEAFF. Here the chain combines TRBV9 and TRBJ1-1, with TRBD1 perhaps the D gene, on 6 matching bases. The CDR3 runs 15 residues from the cysteine to the phenylalanine. The only DNA kept is the CDR3, 45 bases in frame from the first base. Sequences SGDLS (CDR1) and YYNGEE (CDR2) are obtained from the germline V gene. At the junction V is shortened by 4 bases and J by 0 bases, with 13 bases in between.